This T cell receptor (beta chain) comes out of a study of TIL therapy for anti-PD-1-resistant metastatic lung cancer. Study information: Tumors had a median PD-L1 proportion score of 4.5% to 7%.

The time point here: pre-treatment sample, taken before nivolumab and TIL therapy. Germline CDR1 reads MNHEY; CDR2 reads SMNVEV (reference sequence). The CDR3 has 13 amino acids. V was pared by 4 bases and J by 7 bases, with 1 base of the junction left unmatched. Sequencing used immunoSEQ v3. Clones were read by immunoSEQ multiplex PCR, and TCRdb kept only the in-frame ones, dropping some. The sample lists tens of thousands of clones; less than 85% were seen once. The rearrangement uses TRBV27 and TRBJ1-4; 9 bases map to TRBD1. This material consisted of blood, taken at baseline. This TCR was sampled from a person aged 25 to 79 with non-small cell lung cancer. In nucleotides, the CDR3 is TGTGCCAGCAGTTGGGACAGGGCTGAAAAACTGTTTTTT. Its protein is CASSWDRAEKLFF.